This T cell receptor beta chain was captured in a study of blood T cell repertoires in COVID-19. Study-level information: Specimens from acute and convalescent COVID-19 originated in the United States, Italy and Spain. T cells, B-cell-depleted T cells, or PBMCs supplied cDNA or gDNA.

In the study's own analysis: It was from reference gene primer amplification that nucleated cell counts were estimated. Assay used: immunoSEQ multiplex PCR; TCRdb lists only in-frame clones, some missing. V and J calls plus clone size are reproduced from that table; the DNA served to infer D and trimming. The sample comprises roughly 150,000 clones, around 83% of which are singletons, and approximately 10% rests with the top ten. The CDR3 is made up of 14 amino acids. The germline V and J ends were trimmed by 3 bases and 6 bases, with 15 bases remaining between them. The germline V gene has CDR1 SGHRS and CDR2 YFSETQ.

The material sequenced was peripheral blood. This rearrangement joins TRBV5-1 to TRBJ1-2; D might be TRBD1 (5 bases). This clonotype was sampled from a woman aged 45 to 65 with acute or convalescent COVID-19. CDR3 DNA: TGCGCCAGCAGCTCGACAGTGGGATTTGATGGCTACACCTTC. This gives the protein CASSSTVGFDGYTF.